This paragraph reports one TCR beta chain. Its antigen is not identified. These data originate in a study of spatial heterogeneity in lung cancer. Study context: Counts of TCR transcripts in tumor regions correlated strongly with a T cell module score (derived from matched bulk RNA-seq). Study-wide results and caveats: Intratumoral expanded alpha and beta TCR counts were found to track tumor mutation counts.

The CDR3 is 11 residues long. CDR1 and CDR2 from the germline V gene are SGHDT and YYEEEE. Trimming shortened V by 3 bases and J by 4 bases, and 4 bases separated the two germline ends. Time point in this sample: sample taken at primary tumor resection. In each case, whole RNA from tumor, nontumor lung or frozen PBMC was sequenced unsorted. One entry per CDR3 protein results from TCRdb running MiXCR on the 5' RACE reads. This table holds 17,000 or so distinct CDR3 sequences, more than 6.5% found once. Sequenced here: lung tumor tissue, sampled at surgery. The chain employs TRBV5-6 and TRBJ1-2; no clear D. The clonotype originates from a female donor with early-stage non-small cell lung cancer. CDR3 nucleotides: TGTGCCAGCAGCTCAGGCTATGGCTACACCTTC. This translates into CASSSGYGYTF.